This TCR beta chain was retrieved from a study of tumor and adjacent non-tumor tissue in lung cancer. Study in general: Some 4.1 million productive TCRbeta reads were obtained per sample on average. Study-wide points: Top 100 clones took a larger repertoire share in normal lung. Tumor tissue had significantly higher TCR diversity than normal lung.

Germline CDR1 is SGHTA and CDR2 is FQGTGA. CDR3 length: 13 amino acids. Three rounds of nested PCR, following a modified ARM-PCR protocol, produced the TCRbeta library. TCRdb re-analysed the multiplex PCR reads in MiXCR, keeping a single row per CDR3 protein. The sample contains 60,000 to 85,000 distinct CDR3 sequences, roughly 80% of which appear only once. The template was RNA from unsorted bulk tissue. Chemotherapy-naive patients with new lung cancer underwent thoracic surgery in China, August–November 2014. Remarks on this clonotype: Its cognate antigen is unknown. A junction end diverges from the germline sequence, so it may reflect a read error.

The genes are TRBV7-3 and TRBJ2-5; maybe TRBD2 (5 bases). The clonotype was recovered from a woman aged 50 to 60 with non-small cell lung cancer. Sequencing input: lung tumor tissue. The CDR3 DNA is TGTGCCAGTAGCTTAGTAGGAGGAGAGACCCACTACTTC. It yields the protein CASSLVGGETHYF. The full variable domain, completed using reference TRBV7-3 and TRBJ2-5, is GAGVSQTPSNKVTEKGKYVELRCDPISGHTALYWYRQSLGQGPEFLIYFQGTGAADDSGLPNDRFFAVRPEGSVSTLKIQRTERGDSAVYLCASSLVGGETHYFGPGTRLLVL.